By its share, the clone carrying this T cell receptor (beta chain) is medium-sized. The antigen is not known. Assay used: immunoSEQ multiplex PCR; TCRdb lists only in-frame clones, some missing. Among about 13,000 clones, about 80% were seen once, and the ten largest hold about 24%. These data originate in a study of OX40 agonist ivuxolimab in advanced cancers. About the research overall: Ivuxolimab, an agonist antibody against OX40 (CD134), was given to patients. Study observations and caveats: Dosing at 0.1 to 3.0 mg/kg was accompanied by clonal expansion of CD4+ and CD8+ blood T cells by week 6. Mean expanded clone counts were higher in CD8+ than CD4+ T cells.

CDR1 and CDR2 from the germline V gene are SGHDT and YYEEEE. The CDR3 has 14 amino acids. The trim removed 0 bases at V and 4 bases at J, leaving 4 bases unmatched. This receptor was taken from an adult with an advanced solid tumor such as melanoma, head and neck, liver or kidney cancer. The source material was CD4+ or CD8+ T cells sorted from blood, sampled in a trial of the OX40 agonist ivuxolimab. The chain couples TRBV5-6 to TRBJ2-7, with 7 bases identical to TRBD2. CDR3 amino acids: CASSLALADYEQYF. CDR3 bases: TGTGCCAGCAGCTTGGCCCTAGCGGATTACGAGCAGTACTTC.